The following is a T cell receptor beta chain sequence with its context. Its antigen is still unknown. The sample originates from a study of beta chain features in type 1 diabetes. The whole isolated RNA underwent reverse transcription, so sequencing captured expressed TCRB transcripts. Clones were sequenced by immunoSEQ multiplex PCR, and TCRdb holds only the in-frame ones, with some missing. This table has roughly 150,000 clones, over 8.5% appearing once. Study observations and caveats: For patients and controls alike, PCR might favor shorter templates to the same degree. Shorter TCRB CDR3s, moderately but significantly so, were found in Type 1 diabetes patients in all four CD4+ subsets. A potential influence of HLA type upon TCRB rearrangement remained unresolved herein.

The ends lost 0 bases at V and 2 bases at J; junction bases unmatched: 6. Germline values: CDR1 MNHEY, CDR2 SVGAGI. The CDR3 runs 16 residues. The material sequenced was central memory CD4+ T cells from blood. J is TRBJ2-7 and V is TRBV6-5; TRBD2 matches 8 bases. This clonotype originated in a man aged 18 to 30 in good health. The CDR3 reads CASSYSITSGAYEQYF. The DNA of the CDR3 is TGTGCCAGCAGTTACTCTATAACTAGCGGCGCCTACGAGCAGTACTTC.